The rows below give T cell receptor beta chains drawn from one sample of a study of CD4+ T cells in melanoma. This table comes from immunoSEQ multiplex PCR, and its TCRdb copy is limited to in-frame clones, with some not included. The sample yields roughly 10,000 clones, about 72% seen once. The source material was cells from a culture (not recorded whether cultured in vitro). Receptor source: a human donor with melanoma. CDR3s include the opening cysteine and the closing phenylalanine or tryptophan. D genes are given only for firm matches. A row's size may be missing; if present it is once, few, many or a size class.

D	V	size	J	CDR3	DNA
TRBD1	TRBV15	-	TRBJ2-2	CATSRGQGSTGELFF	TGTGCCACCAGCAGAGGACAGGGAAGCACCGGGGAGCTGTTTTTT
-	TRBV11-2	-	TRBJ2-2	CASSFQPNTGELFF	TGTGCCAGCAGCTTCCAACCGAACACCGGGGAGCTGTTTTTT
-	TRBV6-1	-	TRBJ1-3	CASSGGAGNTIYF	TGTGCCAGCAGTGGGGGGGCTGGAAACACCATATATTTT
-	TRBV15	-	TRBJ1-3	CATSRAGGPSGNTIYF	TGTGCCACCAGCCGGGCGGGGGGACCCTCTGGAAACACCATATATTTT
TRBD1	TRBV7-2	once	TRBJ2-7	CASSLDGTGSHEQYF	TGTGCCAGCAGCTTAGATGGGACAGGGTCGCACGAGCAGTACTTC
-	TRBV12-5	-	TRBJ1-5	CASGGLSQPQHF	TGTGCTAGTGGGGGTCTTAGTCAGCCCCAGCATTTT
-	TRBV30	few	TRBJ1-2	CAWSGRSRSSYGYTF	TGTGCCTGGAGTGGGAGGAGTCGGTCAAGCTATGGCTACACCTTC
-	TRBV18	-	TRBJ1-2	CASSGGTVYGYTF	TGTGCCAGCTCTGGGGGGACGGTCTATGGCTACACCTTC
-	TRBV19	once	TRBJ1-5	CASSRRGGASYSNQPQHF	TGTGCCAGTAGTAGGAGGGGAGGGGCTTCCTATAGCAATCAGCCCCAGCATTTT
-	TRBV6-5	-	TRBJ2-7	CASRTSSYEQYF	TGTGCCAGCAGAACGAGCTCCTACGAGCAGTACTTC
-	TRBV12-1	few	TRBJ1-1	CASSFYGRCEAFF	TGTGCCAGCAGCTTTTACGGAAGATGTGAAGCTTTCTTT
TRBD2	TRBV6-5	-	TRBJ2-7	CASSRRGGEGEQYF	TGTGCCAGCAGTAGGCGGGGCGGGGAGGGAGAGCAGTACTTC
TRBD2	TRBV9	-	TRBJ2-3	CASSVVAGLAGGGGVDTQYF	TGTGCCAGCAGCGTAGTAGCGGGACTAGCGGGGGGAGGTGGCGTGGATACGCAGTATTTT
-	TRBV5-1	-	TRBJ2-7	CASSVAGGGNLYEQYF	TGCGCCAGCAGCGTGGCAGGGGGGGGAAACCTCTACGAGCAGTACTTC
-	TRBV30	-	TRBJ1-1	CAWTDTGQAGTEAFF	TGTGCCTGGACCGATACAGGGCAGGCGGGCACTGAAGCTTTCTTT
TRBD1	TRBV11-3	-	TRBJ2-7	CASSRLGQRGEQYF	TGTGCCAGCAGCCGCCTGGGACAGCGCGGAGAGCAGTACTTC
TRBD1	TRBV7-9	-	TRBJ1-3	CASSLTGGGNTIYF	TGTGCCAGCAGCTTAACAGGGGGTGGAAACACCATATATTTT
-	TRBV9	-	TRBJ1-1	CASSVDGGTNTEAFF	TGTGCCAGCAGCGTAGACGGGGGAACGAACACTGAAGCTTTCTTT
-	TRBV6-1	-	TRBJ1-6	CASSEGGTSGSPLHF	TGTGCCAGCAGTGAAGGAGGGACATCCGGTTCACCCCTCCACTTT
-	TRBV4-1	-	TRBJ1-2	CASSQGAFSGYGYTF	TGCGCCAGCAGCCAAGGAGCGTTTTCCGGATATGGCTACACCTTC
TRBD1	TRBV9	few	TRBJ1-5	CASSRTGARGPQHF	TGTGCCAGCAGCCGGACAGGTGCCCGGGGGCCCCAGCATTTT
-	TRBV19	-	TRBJ1-3	CASSPVGAGNTIYF	TGTGCCAGTAGTCCCGTCGGTGCCGGAAACACCATATATTTT
TRBD1	TRBV10-3	-	TRBJ2-3	CAISEPGTGATDTQYF	TGTGCCATCAGTGAGCCCGGGACAGGAGCTACAGATACGCAGTATTTT
-	TRBV7-8	-	TRBJ2-6	CASSLGGSGANVLTF	TGTGCCAGCAGCTTAGGAGGGTCTGGGGCCAACGTCCTGACTTTC
-	TRBV30	few	TRBJ1-3	CAWSVRTFGNTIYF	TGTGCCTGGAGTGTACGGACATTTGGAAACACCATATATTTT
TRBD1	TRBV19	-	TRBJ1-2	CASSIRDSPRGPYGYTF	TGTGCCAGTAGTATTCGGGACAGTCCTCGGGGTCCTTATGGCTACACCTTC
-	TRBV5-1	-	TRBJ2-2	CASSEGGNTGELFF	TGCGCCAGCAGTGAGGGGGGGAACACCGGGGAGCTGTTTTTT
TRBD1	TRBV4-2	once	TRBJ2-7	CASSSDRGYEQYF	TGTGCCAGCAGCTCCGACAGGGGGTACGAGCAGTACTTC
TRBD2	TRBV19	-	TRBJ2-1	CATRAGGSSYNEQFF	TGTGCCACCAGAGCGGGGGGGAGCTCCTACAATGAGCAGTTCTTC
-	TRBV7-3	-	TRBJ2-1	CASSLVPATHNEQFF	TGTGCCAGCAGCTTAGTCCCAGCAACCCACAATGAGCAGTTCTTC
TRBD2	TRBV7-3	few	TRBJ2-3	CASSSGTRILDTQYF	TGTGCCAGCAGCTCCGGGACTAGGATCCTAGATACGCAGTATTTT
-	TRBV11-1	few	TRBJ1-1	CASSPQFGGAFF	TGTGCCAGCAGCCCACAATTTGGGGGAGCTTTCTTT
TRBD1	TRBV6-6	-	TRBJ2-5	CASSLRQGASETQYF	TGTGCCAGCAGTTTGAGGCAGGGGGCATCAGAGACCCAGTACTTC
TRBD2	TRBV19	-	TRBJ2-3	CASSMGLAGADTQYF	TGTGCCAGTAGTATGGGACTAGCGGGGGCAGATACGCAGTATTTT
TRBD2	TRBV15	-	TRBJ2-1	CATSREIAGGPSGNEQFF	TGTGCCACCAGCAGGGAAATAGCGGGGGGGCCGTCTGGCAATGAGCAGTTCTTC
TRBD1	TRBV18	-	TRBJ2-7	CASSQRTGRSDEQYF	TGTGCCAGCTCACAAAGGACAGGGAGGTCTGACGAGCAGTACTTC
-	TRBV27	few	TRBJ2-7	CASSLKGSYEQYF	TGTGCCAGCAGTTTAAAGGGGTCCTACGAGCAGTACTTC
-	TRBV7-9	-	TRBJ1-6	CASSLVRDSRSSYNSPLHF	TGTGCCAGCAGCTTAGTCCGGGACTCCCGGAGCTCCTATAATTCACCCCTCCACTTT
-	TRBV30	few	TRBJ1-2	CAWSPRGHDGYTF	TGTGCCTGGAGTCCACGAGGACACGATGGCTACACCTTC
-	TRBV29-1	-	TRBJ2-2	CSVHWGSDTGELFF	TGCAGCGTTCATTGGGGGTCGGACACCGGGGAGCTGTTTTTT
-	TRBV4-1	-	TRBJ2-5	CASSQGFRQETQYF	TGCGCCAGCAGCCAAGGTTTCAGGCAAGAGACCCAGTACTTC
-	TRBV6-1	-	TRBJ1-4	CASSQYPGNEKLFF	TGTGCCAGCAGTCAGTATCCCGGTAATGAAAAACTGTTTTTT
TRBD1	TRBV7-9	once	TRBJ2-7	CASSLFGTGSYEQYF	TGTGCCAGCAGCTTATTTGGGACAGGCTCCTACGAGCAGTACTTC